These 12 T cell receptor beta chains share one sample of origin, sequenced in a study of blood T cell repertoires in COVID-19. Clones were read by immunoSEQ multiplex PCR, and TCRdb kept only the in-frame ones, dropping some. The sample records about 250,000 clones, around 80% being singletons. Specimen: peripheral blood. The source is an elderly man with acute or convalescent COVID-19.

The CDR3 DNA reads TGTGCCAGAAGCTTGGGGGTCGCGGTCTCCTACGAGCAGTACTTC. This translates into CARSLGVAVSYEQYF. The chain links TRBV5-3 to TRBJ2-7; no clear D. TRBV5-3 is marked as an open reading frame, function uncertain. V lost 0 bases, J lost 0 bases, and 10 bases lay in between. This CDR3 region has 15 residues.

The CDR3 spells CASSIGTNEQYF. In nucleotides, the CDR3 is TGTGCCAGTAGTATAGGGACTAACGAGCAGTACTTC. J is TRBJ2-7 and V is TRBV19; D is possibly TRBD2 (6 bases). V lost 1 base, J lost 5 bases, and 6 bases lay in between. This CDR3 region has 12 residues. Germline V gene data show CDR1 as LNHDA and CDR2 as SQIVND (reference sequence).

This CDR3 is CASSPGTSGGAYGAQYF. The CDR3 DNA reads TGTGCCAGCAGCCCAGGGACTAGCGGGGGGGCTTATGGGGCCCAGTACTTC. This chain connects TRBV11-2 to TRBJ2-5; 16 bases map to TRBD2. In germline, CDR1 is SGHAT, CDR2 FQNNGV. This CDR3 contains 17 residues. Trimming took 5 bases from V and 9 from J; bases not matched to a gene: 12.

The chain links TRBV29-1 to TRBJ1-2; D ambiguous. The germline V and J ends were trimmed by 7 bases and 2 bases, with 14 bases remaining between them. Germline V lookup: CDR1 SQVTM, CDR2 ANQGSEA. The CDR3 sequence is 13 residues long. DNA of the CDR3: TGCAGCGCGCCCTCAGGAGGGAACTATGGCTACACCTTC. Its translation is CSAPSGGNYGYTF.

This chain connects TRBV5-1 to TRBJ2-1; D possibly corresponds to TRBD2 (6 bases). The CDR3 is 15 residues long. Looked up from germline, CDR1 is SGHRS and CDR2 is YFSETQ. V lost 0 bases and J 2 bases, leaving 9 bases between the germline ends. The CDR3 nucleotides are TGCGCCAGCAGCTTGGTAGCGGACCCCTACAATGAGCAGTTCTTC. It encodes CASSLVADPYNEQFF. The full variable domain, in which reference TRBV5-1 and TRBJ2-1 provide the parts outside the CDR3, is KAGVTQTPRYLIKTRGQQVTLSCSPISGHRSVSWYQQTPGQGLQFLFEYFSETQRNKGNFPGRFSGRQFSNSRSEMNVSTLELGDSALYLCASSLVADPYNEQFFGPGTRLTVL.

The rearrangement joins TRBV3-1 (or the pseudogene TRBV3-2) to TRBJ2-3; D not resolved. The length of the CDR3 is 13 residues. Germline CDR1 and CDR2: LGHDT and YNNKEL (reference sequence). V lost 4 bases and J lost 4, with 9 bases in between. As DNA, the CDR3 is TGTGCCAGCAGCCGTACTCCGTCAGATACGCAGTATTTT. Translated, it gives CASSRTPSDTQYF.

Concerning this clone itself: One end of the junction does not line up with germline, which may come from a read error. V is TRBV18 and J is TRBJ2-3; 8 nucleotides line up with TRBD1. In germline, CDR1 is KGHSH, CDR2 LQKENI. The CDR3 is 14 residues long. CDR3 nucleotide sequence: TGTGCCAGCTCACACGGGACGGGGACAGGTACGCAGTATTTT. Translation: CASSHGTGTGTQYF.

J is TRBJ1-2 and V is TRBV5-4, with TRBD1 as a possible D gene (6 bases). Germline CDR1 SGHNT, CDR2 YYREEE (reference sequence). The germline V and J ends were trimmed by 2 bases and 10 bases, with 18 bases remaining between them. The CDR3 is made up of 14 amino acids. The CDR3 region has the DNA TGTGCCAGCAGCTTAGCCGGGACAAGGGGTGACTACACCTTC. Translated, it gives CASSLAGTRGDYTF. The variable domain in full, with the rest retrieved from reference TRBV5-4 and TRBJ1-2, is ETGVTQSPTHLIKTRGQQVTLRCSSQSGHNTVSWYQQALGQGPQFIFQYYREEENGRGNFPPRFSGLQFPNYSSELNVNALELDDSALYLCASSLAGTRGDYTFGSGTRLTVV.

The chain has TRBV5-4 and TRBJ1-1; D may be TRBD1 (5 bases). In germline, CDR1 is SGHNT, CDR2 YYREEE (reference sequence). This CDR3 comprises 13 residues. Trimming pared 4 bases from V and 1 base from J, leaving 8 bases between. The CDR3 is CASSPGGNTEAFF. CDR3 coding DNA: TGTGCCAGCAGCCCGGGGGGGAACACTGAAGCTTTCTTT.

The chain links TRBV25-1 to TRBJ1-4, with 7 bases aligning to TRBD1. The CDR3 has 13 amino acids. Germline V lookup: CDR1 MGHDK, CDR2 SYGVNS. V lost 4 bases to trimming and J lost 8 bases; unmatched junction nucleotides: 4. The DNA of the CDR3 is TGTGCCAGCAGTGTACAGGGGAGGGAAAAACTGTTTTTT. Residues: CASSVQGREKLFF. Supplemented by reference TRBV25-1 and TRBJ1-4, the full variable domain reads EADIYQTPRYLVIGTGKKITLECSQTMGHDKMYWYQQDPGMELHLIHYSYGVNSTEKGDLSSESTVSRIRTEHFPLTLESARPSHTSQYLCASSVQGREKLFFGSGTQLSVL.

V is TRBV30 and J is TRBJ1-2; D is perhaps TRBD1 (5 bases). V lost 8 bases, J lost 7 bases, and 17 bases lay in between. The CDR3 runs 12 residues. CDR1 is GTSNPN, CDR2 SVGIG, per germline (reference sequence). For the CDR3, the DNA is TGTGCCCAAAACCCAGGGCCGGGTGGCTACACCTTC. This codes for CAQNPGPGGYTF. The variable domain in full, completed from reference TRBV30 and TRBJ1-2, reads SQTIHQWPATLVQPVGSPLSLECTVEGTSNPNLYWYRQAAGRGLQLLFYSVGIGQISSEVPQNLSASRPQDRQFILSSKKLLLSDSGFYLCAQNPGPGGYTFGSGTRLTVV.

The chain recombines TRBV30 with TRBJ2-4, with D perhaps matching TRBD1 (6 bases). The V gene lost 3 bases and the J gene lost 0 bases, with 15 bases spanning the gap. CDR1 and CDR2 (germline): GTSNPN, SVGIG (reference sequence). This CDR3 contains 16 residues. The CDR3 nucleotides are TGTGCCTGGAGAGACGGACAGCGTTTAGCCAAAAACATTCAGTACTTC. Encoded protein: CAWRDGQRLAKNIQYF.